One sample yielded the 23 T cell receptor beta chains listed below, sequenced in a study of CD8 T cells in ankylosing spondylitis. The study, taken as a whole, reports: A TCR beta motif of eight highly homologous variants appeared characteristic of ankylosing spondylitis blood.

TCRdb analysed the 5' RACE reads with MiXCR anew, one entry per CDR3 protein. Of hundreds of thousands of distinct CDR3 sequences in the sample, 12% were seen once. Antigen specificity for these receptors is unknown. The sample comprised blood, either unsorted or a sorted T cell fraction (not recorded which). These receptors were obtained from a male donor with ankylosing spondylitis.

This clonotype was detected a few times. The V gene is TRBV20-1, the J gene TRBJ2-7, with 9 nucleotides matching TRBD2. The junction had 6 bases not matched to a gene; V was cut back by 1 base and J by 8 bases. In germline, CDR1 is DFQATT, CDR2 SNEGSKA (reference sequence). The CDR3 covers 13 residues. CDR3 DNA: TGCAGTGCTAGAGTCGCGGGAGGGGCCAAGCAGTACTTC. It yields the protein CSARVAGGAKQYF.

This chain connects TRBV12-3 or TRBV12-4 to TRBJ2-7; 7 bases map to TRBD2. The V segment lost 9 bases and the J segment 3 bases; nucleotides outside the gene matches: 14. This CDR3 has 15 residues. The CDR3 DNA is TGTGCCAGTCGCCGCAGCGGGGCCCAAATCTACGAGCAGTACTTC. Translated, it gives CASRRSGAQIYEQYF.

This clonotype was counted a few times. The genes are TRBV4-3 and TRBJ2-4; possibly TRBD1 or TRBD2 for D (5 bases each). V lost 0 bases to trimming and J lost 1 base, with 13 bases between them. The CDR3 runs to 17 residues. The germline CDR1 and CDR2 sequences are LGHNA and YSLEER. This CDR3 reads CASSQDYGGRAKNIQYF. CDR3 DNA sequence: TGCGCCAGCAGCCAAGATTATGGGGGACGGGCCAAAAACATTCAGTACTTC.

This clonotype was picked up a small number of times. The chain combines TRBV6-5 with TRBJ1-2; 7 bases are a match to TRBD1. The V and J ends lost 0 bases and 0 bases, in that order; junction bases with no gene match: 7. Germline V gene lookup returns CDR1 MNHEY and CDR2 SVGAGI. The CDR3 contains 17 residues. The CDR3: CASSYSKGGTSNYGYTF. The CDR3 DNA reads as TGTGCCAGCAGTTACTCGAAAGGGGGCACCTCTAACTATGGCTACACCTTC.

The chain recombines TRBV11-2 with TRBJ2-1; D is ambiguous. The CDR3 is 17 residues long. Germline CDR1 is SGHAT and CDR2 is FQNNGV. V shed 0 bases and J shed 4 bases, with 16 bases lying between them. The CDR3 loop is CASSLEVAPRPYNEQFF. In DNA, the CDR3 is TGTGCCAGCAGCTTAGAGGTAGCCCCACGTCCATACAATGAGCAGTTCTTC.

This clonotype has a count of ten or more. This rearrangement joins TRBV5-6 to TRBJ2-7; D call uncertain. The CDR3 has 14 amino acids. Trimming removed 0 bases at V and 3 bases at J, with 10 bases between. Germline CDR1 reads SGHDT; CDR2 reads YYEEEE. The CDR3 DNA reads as TGTGCCAGCAGCTTGGGGGTGTTACTCTACGAGCAGTACTTC. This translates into CASSLGVLLYEQYF.

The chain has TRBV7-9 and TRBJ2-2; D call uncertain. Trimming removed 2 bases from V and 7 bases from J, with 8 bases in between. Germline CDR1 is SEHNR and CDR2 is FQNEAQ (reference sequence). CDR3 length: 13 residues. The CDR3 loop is CASSLNFGGELFF. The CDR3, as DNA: TGTGCCAGCAGCTTAAATTTTGGCGGGGAGCTGTTTTTT. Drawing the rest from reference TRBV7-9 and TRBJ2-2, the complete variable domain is DTGVSQNPRHKITKRGQNVTFRCDPISEHNRLYWYRQTLGQGPEFLTYFQNEAQLEKSRLLSDRFSAERPKGSFSTLEIQRTEQGDSAMYLCASSLNFGGELFFGEGSRLTVL.

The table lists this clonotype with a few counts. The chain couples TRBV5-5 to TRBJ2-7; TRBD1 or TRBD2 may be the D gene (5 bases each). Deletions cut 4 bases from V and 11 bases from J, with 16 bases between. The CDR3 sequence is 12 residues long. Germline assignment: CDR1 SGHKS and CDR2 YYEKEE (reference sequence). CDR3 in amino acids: CASSPMGRYEYF. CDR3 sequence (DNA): TGTGCCAGCAGCCCAATGGGACGATACGAGTACTTC.

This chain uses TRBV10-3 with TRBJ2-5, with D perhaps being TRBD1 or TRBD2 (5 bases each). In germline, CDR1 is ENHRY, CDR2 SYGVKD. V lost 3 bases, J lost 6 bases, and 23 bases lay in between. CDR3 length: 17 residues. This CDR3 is CAISDRDGEGKMQTQYF. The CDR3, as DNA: TGTGCCATCAGTGACCGGGACGGGGAAGGGAAAATGCAGACCCAGTACTTC.

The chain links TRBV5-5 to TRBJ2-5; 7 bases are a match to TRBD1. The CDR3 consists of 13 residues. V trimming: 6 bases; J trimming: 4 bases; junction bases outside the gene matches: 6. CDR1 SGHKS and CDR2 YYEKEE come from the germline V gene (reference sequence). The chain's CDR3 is CASNRQGRETQYF. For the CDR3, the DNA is TGTGCCAGCAACCGACAGGGCCGAGAGACCCAGTACTTC.

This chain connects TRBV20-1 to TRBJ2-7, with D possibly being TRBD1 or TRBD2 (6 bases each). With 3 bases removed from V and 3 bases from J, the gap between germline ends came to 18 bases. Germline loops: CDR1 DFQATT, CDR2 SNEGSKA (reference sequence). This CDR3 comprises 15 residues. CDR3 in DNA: TGCAGTGCTAGGTCAGGAGGGGGGCTCGGCTACGAGCAGTACTTC. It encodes CSARSGGGLGYEQYF.

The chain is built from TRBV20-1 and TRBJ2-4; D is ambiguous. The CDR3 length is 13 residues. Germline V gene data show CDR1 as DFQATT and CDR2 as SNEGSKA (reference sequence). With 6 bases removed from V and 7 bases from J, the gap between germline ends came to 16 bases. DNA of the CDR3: TGCAGTGCGCATAAGACGGAAGATAACATTCAGTACTTC. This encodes CSAHKTEDNIQYF.

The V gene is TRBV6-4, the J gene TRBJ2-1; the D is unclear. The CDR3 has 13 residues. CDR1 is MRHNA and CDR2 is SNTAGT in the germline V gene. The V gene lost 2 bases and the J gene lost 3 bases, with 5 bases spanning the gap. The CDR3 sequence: CASSDGYYNEQFF. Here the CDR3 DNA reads TGTGCCAGCAGTGACGGGTACTACAATGAGCAGTTCTTC.

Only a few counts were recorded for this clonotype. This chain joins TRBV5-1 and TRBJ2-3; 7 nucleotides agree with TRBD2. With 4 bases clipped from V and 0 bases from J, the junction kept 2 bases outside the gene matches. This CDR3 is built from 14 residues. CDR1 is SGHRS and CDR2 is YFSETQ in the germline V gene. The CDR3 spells CASSERGSTDTQYF. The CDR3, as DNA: TGCGCCAGCAGCGAGCGGGGAAGCACAGATACGCAGTATTTT.

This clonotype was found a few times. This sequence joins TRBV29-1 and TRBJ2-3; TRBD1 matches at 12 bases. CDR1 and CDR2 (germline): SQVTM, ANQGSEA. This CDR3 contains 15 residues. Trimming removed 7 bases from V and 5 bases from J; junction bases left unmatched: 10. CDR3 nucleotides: TGCAGCGAGATAGGGGGACAGGGGGCAGGAGATACGCAGTATTTT. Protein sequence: CSEIGGQGAGDTQYF.

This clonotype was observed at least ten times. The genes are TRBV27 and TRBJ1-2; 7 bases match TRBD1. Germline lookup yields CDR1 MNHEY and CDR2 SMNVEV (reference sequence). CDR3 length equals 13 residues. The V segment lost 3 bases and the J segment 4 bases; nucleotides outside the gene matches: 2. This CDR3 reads CASSFRQGYGYTF. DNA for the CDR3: TGTGCCAGCAGTTTCCGACAGGGCTATGGCTACACCTTC.

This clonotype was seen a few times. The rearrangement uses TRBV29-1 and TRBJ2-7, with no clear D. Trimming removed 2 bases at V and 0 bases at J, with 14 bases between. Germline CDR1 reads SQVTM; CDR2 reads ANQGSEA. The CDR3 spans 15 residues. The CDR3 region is CSVEFRSRSSYEQYF. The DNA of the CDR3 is TGCAGCGTTGAATTCAGGAGTAGGAGCTCCTACGAGCAGTACTTC.

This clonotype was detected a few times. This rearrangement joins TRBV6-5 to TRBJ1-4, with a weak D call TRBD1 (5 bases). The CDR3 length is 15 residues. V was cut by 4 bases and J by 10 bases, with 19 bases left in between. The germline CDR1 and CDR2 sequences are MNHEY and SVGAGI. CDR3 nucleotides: TGTGCCAGCAGTTTTATCAGGGTTGCGGGTGGAAAACTGTTTTTT. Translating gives CASSFIRVAGGKLFF.

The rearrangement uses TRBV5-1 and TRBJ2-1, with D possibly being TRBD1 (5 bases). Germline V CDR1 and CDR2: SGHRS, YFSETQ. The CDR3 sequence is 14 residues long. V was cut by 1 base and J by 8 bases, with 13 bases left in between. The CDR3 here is CASSLNRPTDEQFF. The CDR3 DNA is TGCGCCAGCAGCTTGAACAGGCCTACGGATGAGCAGTTCTTC.

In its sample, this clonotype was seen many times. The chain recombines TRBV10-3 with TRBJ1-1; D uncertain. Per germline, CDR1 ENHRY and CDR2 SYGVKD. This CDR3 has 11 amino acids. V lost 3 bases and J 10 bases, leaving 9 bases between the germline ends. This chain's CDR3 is CAISDRGRAFF. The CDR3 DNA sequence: TGTGCCATCAGTGATCGGGGTCGAGCTTTCTTT.

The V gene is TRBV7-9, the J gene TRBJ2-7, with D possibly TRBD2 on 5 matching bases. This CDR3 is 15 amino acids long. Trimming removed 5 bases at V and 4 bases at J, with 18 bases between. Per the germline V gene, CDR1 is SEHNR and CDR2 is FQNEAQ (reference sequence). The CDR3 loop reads CASSPPSRTVYEQYF. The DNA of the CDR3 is TGTGCCAGCAGCCCCCCCTCGAGGACTGTTTACGAGCAGTACTTC.

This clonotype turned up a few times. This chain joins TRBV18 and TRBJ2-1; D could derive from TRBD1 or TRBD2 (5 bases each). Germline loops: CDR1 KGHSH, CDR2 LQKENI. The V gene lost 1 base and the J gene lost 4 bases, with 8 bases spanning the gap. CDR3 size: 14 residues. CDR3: CASSPLGTYNEQFF. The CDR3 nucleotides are TGTGCCAGCTCACCACTGGGGACGTACAATGAGCAGTTCTTC.

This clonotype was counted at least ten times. CDR3 sequence (DNA): TGTGCCAGCAACCTCCGGGCAGACCATCTCTATGGCTACACCTTC. Protein product: CASNLRADHLYGYTF. The chain carries TRBV7-2 and TRBJ1-2; the D is unclear. The germline V gene encodes CDR1 SGHTA and CDR2 FQGNSA. V lost 7 bases and J 4 bases, leaving 19 bases between the germline ends. The CDR3 contains 15 residues.